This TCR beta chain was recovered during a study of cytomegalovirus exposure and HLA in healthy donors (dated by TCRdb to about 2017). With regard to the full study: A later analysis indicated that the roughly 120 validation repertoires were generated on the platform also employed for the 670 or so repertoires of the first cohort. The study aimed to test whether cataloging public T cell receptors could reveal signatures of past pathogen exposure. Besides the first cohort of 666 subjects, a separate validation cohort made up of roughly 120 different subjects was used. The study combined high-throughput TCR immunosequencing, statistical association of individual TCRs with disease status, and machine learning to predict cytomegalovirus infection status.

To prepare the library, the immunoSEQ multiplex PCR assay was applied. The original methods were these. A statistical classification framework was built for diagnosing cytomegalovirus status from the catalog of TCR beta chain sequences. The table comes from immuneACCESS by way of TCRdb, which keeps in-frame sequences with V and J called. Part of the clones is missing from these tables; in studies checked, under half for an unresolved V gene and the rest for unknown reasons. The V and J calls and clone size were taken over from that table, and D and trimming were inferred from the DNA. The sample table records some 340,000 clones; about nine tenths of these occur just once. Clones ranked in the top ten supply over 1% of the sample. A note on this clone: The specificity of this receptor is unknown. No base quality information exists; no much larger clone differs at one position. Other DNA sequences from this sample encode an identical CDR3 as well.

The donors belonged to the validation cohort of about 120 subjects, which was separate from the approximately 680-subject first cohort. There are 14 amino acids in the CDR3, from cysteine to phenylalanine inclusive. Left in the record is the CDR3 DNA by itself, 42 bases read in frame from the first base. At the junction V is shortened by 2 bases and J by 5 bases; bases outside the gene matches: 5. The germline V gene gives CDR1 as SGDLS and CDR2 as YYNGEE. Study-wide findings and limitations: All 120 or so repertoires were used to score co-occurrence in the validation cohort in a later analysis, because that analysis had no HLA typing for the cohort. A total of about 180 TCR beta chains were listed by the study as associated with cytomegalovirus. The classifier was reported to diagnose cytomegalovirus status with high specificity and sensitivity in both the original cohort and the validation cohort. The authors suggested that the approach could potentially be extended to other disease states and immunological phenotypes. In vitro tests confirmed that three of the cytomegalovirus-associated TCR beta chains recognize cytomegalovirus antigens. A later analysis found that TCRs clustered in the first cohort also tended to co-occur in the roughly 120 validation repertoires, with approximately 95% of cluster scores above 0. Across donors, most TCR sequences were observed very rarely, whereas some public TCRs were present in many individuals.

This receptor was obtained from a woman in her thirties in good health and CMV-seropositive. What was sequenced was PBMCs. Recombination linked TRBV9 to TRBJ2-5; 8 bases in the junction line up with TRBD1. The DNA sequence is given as TGTGCCAGCAGCGTCAGGGGGCGTGGGGAGACCCAGTACTTC. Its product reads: CASSVRGRGETQYF. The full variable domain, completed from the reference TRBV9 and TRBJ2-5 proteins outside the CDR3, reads DSGVTQTPKHLITATGQRVTLRCSPRSGDLSVYWYQQSLDQGLQFLIQYYNGEERAKGNILERFSAQQFPDLHSELNLSSLELGDSALYFCASSVRGRGETQYFGPGTRLLVL.